The present T cell receptor (beta chain) was sequenced within a study of blood T cell repertoires in COVID-19 (dated by TCRdb to the early 2020s). Regarding the complete study: Samples from collaborators originated in the United States, Italy and Spain and spanned both the acute and convalescent phases of COVID-19. The material from the prospective study consisted of cDNA or gDNA derived from T cells, B-cell-depleted T cells, or PBMCs. Subjects who had been exposed to COVID-19, were actively infected with it, or had recovered from it provided the deeply sampled blood TCRbeta repertoires that made up the dataset. The repertoires were released in a freely available public database meant as a resource for research on the immune response to SARS-CoV-2. Samples were obtained from the ongoing ImmuneRACE study (first 160 participants) and from some 1,200 subjects provided by 6 global collaborators. Sample metadata almost always included a de-identified subject ID, COVID-19 status, age in years and sex. Where available, HLA class I and class II types were obtained from metadata supplied by the sample provider rather than from assay-based typing. What the study reported, not specific to this receptor: How much clinical and demographic metadata was included differed by source and by participant, and the metadata was provided uncurated.

As to this clone: Its recognized antigen is unknown. Base qualities are missing; no much larger clone stands one base away.

TCRbeta CDR3 regions were amplified from genomic DNA using the immunoSEQ Assay, a bias-controlled multiplex PCR. Turning to the authors' computational methods: Within the assay, amplification of reference gene primers was used to estimate how many nucleated cells each sample contained. Sequence reads were collapsed and filtered to measure the absolute abundance of every unique TCRbeta CDR3 rearrangement. Productive Simpson clonality was computed per sample as the square root of Simpson's diversity index over productive rearrangements. Drawn from immuneACCESS, this table holds only the in-frame rearrangements with V and J called that TCRdb kept. Clones are partly lost; checked studies trace under half to an unresolved V gene and leave the rest unexplained. V and J calls and clone size are those listed in that table; D and trimming were worked out from the DNA. In this sample the table shows 180,000 or so clones, roughly 86% of which occur a single time. The ten most abundant clones make up 0.99% of the sample.

The collaborating institutions used their own protocols to collect whole blood in K2EDTA tubes. For TCRbeta analysis, collaborators shipped samples as frozen whole blood, isolated PBMCs, or DNA extracted from either of those sample types. Compared with germline, V lacks 2 bases and J lacks 0 bases; bases without a gene match: 3. Its CDR3 holds 16 amino acids, cysteine through phenylalanine. Only CDR3 DNA is held: 48 bases, read in frame from base 1. Reading the germline V gene gives CDR1 SGHAT and CDR2 FQNNGV. The chain was built from TRBV11-2 and TRBJ2-3; TRBD2 agrees with 9 junctional bases. The sequenced sample was peripheral blood. The receptor's source is a man aged 18 to 29 with acute or convalescent COVID-19. DNA sequence: TGTGCCAGCAGCTTATGGCTAGCGGGGAGCACAGATACGCAGTATTTT. It translates to CASSLWLAGSTDTQYF.